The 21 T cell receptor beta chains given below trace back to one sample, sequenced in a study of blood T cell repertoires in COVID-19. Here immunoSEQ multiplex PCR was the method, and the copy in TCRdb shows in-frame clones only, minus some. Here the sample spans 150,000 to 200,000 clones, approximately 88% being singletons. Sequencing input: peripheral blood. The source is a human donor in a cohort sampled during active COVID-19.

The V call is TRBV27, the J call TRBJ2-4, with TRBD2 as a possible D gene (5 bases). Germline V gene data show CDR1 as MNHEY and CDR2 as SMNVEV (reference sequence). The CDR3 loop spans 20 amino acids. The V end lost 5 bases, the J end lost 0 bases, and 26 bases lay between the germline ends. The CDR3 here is CASSTLRPGTLGLAKNIQYF. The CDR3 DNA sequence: TGTGCCAGCAGTACACTCCGACCGGGAACCCTCGGGCTAGCCAAAAACATTCAGTACTTC.

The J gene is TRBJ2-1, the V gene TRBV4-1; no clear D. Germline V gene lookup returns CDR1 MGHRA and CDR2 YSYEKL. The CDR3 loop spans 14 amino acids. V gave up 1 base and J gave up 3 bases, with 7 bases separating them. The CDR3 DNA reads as TGCGCCAGCAGCCAAGCTCCGGGCTACAATGAGCAGTTCTTC. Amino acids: CASSQAPGYNEQFF.

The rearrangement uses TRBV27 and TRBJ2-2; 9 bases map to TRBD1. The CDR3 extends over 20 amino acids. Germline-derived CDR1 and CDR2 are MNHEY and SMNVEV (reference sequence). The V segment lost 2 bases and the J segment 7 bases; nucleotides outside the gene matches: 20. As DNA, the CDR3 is TGTGCCAGCAGTTTACTTCTCCGGACAGGGGCCAGACCGGGGGACGGGGAGCTGTTTTTT. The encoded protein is CASSLLLRTGARPGDGELFF.

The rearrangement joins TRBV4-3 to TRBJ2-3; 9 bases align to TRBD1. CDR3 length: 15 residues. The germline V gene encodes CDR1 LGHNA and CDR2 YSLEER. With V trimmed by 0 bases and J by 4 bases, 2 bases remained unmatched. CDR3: CASSQDWTGADTQYF. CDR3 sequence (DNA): TGCGCCAGCAGCCAAGATTGGACAGGGGCAGATACGCAGTATTTT.

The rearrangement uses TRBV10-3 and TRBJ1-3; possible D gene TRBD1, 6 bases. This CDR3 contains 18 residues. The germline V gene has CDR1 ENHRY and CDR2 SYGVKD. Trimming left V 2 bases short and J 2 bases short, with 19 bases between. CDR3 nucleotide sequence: TGTGCCATCAGTGAGGGGCGTCTCGCGGGGGGCCCTGGAAACACCATATATTTT. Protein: CAISEGRLAGGPGNTIYF.

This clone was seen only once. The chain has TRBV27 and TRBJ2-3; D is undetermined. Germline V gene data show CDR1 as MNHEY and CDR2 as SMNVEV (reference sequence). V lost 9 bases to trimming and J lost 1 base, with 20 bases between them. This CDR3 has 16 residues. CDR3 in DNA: TGTGCCAGAACCGGGTCAGTCGGCGCGTGCACAGATACGCAGTATTTT. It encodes CARTGSVGACTDTQYF.

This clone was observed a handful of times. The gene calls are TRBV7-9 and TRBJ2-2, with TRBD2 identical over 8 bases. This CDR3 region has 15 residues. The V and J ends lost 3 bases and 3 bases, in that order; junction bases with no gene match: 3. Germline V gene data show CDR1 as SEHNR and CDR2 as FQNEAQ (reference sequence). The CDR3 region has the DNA TGTGCCAGCAGCTTCCGGGGGGGCTACACCGGGGAGCTGTTTTTT. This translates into CASSFRGGYTGELFF.

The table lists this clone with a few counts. CDR3 in DNA: TGTGCCAGCAGTCCCACTGGGGGGGGCTATGGCTACACCTTC. Amino acid sequence: CASSPTGGGYGYTF. The genes are TRBV6-6 and TRBJ1-2, with D maybe TRBD1 (5 bases). The CDR3 is 14 residues long. Germline-derived CDR1 and CDR2 are MNHNY and SVGAGI (reference sequence). V was shortened by 5 bases and J by 4 bases, with 14 bases between the two germline ends.

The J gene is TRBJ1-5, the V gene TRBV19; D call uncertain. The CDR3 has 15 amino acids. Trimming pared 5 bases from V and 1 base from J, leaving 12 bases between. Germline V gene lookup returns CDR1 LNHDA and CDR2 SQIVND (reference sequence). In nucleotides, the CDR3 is TGTGCCAGTAGTCTCGGAGGGCCAAGCAATCAGCCCCAGCATTTT. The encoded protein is CASSLGGPSNQPQHF. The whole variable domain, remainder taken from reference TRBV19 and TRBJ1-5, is DGGITQSPKYLFRKEGQNVTLSCEQNLNHDAMYWYRQDPGQGLRLIYYSQIVNDFQKGDIAEGYSVSREKKESFPLTVTSAQKNPTAFYLCASSLGGPSNQPQHFGDGTRLSIL.

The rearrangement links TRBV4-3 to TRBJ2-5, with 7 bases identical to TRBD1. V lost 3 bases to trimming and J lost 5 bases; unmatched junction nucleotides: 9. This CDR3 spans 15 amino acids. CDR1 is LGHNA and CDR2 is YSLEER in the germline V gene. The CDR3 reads CASSHRLARGETQYF. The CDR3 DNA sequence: TGCGCCAGCAGCCACCGCCTGGCCAGGGGGGAGACCCAGTACTTC.

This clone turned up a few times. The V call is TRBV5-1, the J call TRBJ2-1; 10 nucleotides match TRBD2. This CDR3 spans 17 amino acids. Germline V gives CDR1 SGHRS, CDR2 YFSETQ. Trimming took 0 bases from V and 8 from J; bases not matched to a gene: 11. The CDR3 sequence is CASSLDASGSPLDEQFF. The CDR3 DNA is TGCGCCAGCAGCTTGGATGCTAGCGGGAGCCCTCTGGATGAGCAGTTCTTC.

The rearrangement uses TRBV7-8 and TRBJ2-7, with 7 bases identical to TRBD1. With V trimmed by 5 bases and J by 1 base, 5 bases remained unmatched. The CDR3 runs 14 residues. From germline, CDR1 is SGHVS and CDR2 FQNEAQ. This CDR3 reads CASSATGSSYEQYF. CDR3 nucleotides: TGTGCCAGCAGCGCGACAGGGTCGTCCTACGAGCAGTACTTC.

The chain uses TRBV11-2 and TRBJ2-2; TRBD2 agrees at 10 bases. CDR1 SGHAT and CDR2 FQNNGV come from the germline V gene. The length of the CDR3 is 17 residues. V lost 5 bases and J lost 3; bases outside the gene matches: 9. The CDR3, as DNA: TGTGCCAGCAGCCCCCATCCGGGACTAGCGTACACCGGGGAGCTGTTTTTT. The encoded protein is CASSPHPGLAYTGELFF.

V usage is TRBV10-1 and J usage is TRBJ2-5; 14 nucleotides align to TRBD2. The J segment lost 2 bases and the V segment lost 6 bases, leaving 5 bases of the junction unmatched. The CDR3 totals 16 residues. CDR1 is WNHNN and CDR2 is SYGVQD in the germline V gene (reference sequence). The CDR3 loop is CASSGLAGGIQETQYF. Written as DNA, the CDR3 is TGCGCCAGCAGCGGACTAGCGGGGGGAATACAAGAGACCCAGTACTTC.

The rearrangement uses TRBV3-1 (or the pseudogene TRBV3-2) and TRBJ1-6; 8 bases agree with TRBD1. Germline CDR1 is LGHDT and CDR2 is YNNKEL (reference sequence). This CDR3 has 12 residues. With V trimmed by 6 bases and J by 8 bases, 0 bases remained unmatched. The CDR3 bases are TGTGCCAGCAGGACAGGGGATTCACCCCTCCACTTT. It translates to CASRTGDSPLHF.

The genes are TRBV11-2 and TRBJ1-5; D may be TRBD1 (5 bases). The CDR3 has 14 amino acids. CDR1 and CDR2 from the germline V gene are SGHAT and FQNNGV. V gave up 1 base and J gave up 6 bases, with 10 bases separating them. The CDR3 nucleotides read TGTGCCAGCAGCTTAGTAGGAGGGGTTCAGCCCCAGCATTTT. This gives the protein CASSLVGGVQPQHF. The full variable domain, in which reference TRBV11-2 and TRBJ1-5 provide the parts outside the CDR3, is EAGVAQSPRYKIIEKRQSVAFWCNPISGHATLYWYQQILGQGPKLLIQFQNNGVVDDSQLPKDRFSAERLKGVDSTLKIQPAKLEDSAVYLCASSLVGGVQPQHFGDGTRLSIL.

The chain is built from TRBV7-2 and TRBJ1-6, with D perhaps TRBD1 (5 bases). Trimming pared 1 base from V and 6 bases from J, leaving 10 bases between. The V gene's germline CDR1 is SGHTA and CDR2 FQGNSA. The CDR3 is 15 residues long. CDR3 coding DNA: TGTGCCAGCAGCTTAGAGGGGAGGAGTAATTCACCCCTCCACTTT. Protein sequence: CASSLEGRSNSPLHF. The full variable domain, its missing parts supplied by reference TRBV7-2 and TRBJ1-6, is GAGVSQSPSNKVTEKGKDVELRCDPISGHTALYWYRQSLGQGLEFLIYFQGNSAPDKSGLPSDRFSAERTGGSVSTLTIQRTQQEDSAVYLCASSLEGRSNSPLHFGNGTRLTVT.

The CDR3 loop is CSASGLAGGRHEQFF. The CDR3 DNA follows: TGCAGTGCTAGTGGGCTAGCGGGGGGTCGCCATGAGCAGTTCTTC. The chain recombines TRBV20-1 with TRBJ2-1; 11 bases line up with TRBD2. The ends lost 3 bases at V and 8 bases at J; junction bases unmatched: 9. The CDR3 length is 15 residues. Germline V lookup: CDR1 DFQATT, CDR2 SNEGSKA (reference sequence).

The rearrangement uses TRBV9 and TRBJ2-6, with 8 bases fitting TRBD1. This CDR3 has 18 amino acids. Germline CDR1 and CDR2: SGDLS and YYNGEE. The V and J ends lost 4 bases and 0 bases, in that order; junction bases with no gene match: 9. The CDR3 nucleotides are TGTGCCAGCAGCTCACAGGGGGACCCATCCTCTGGGGCCAACGTCCTGACTTTC. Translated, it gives CASSSQGDPSSGANVLTF.

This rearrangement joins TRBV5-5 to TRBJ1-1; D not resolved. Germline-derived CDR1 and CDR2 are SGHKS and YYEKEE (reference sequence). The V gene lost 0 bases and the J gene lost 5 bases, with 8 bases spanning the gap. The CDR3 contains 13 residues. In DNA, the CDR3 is TGTGCCAGCAGCTTGGGGGAGGTGACTGAAGCTTTCTTT. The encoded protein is CASSLGEVTEAFF.

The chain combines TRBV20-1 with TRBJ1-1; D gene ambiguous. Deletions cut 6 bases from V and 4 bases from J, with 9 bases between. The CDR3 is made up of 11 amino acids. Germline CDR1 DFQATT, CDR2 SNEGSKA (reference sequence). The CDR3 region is CSAATGTEAFF. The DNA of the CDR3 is TGCAGTGCGGCGACTGGCACTGAAGCTTTCTTT.